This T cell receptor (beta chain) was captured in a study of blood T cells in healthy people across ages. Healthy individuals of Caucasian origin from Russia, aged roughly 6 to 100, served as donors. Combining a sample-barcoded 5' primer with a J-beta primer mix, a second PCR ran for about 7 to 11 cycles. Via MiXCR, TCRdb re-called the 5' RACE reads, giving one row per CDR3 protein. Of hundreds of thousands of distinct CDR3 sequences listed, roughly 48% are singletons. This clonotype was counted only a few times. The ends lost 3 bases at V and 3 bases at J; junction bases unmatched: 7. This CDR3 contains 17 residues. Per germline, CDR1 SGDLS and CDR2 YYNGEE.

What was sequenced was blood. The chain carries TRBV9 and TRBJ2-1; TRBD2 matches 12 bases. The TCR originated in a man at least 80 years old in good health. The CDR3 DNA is TGTGCCAGCAGCGCCTCACTAGCGGGAGGCCACTACAATGAGCAGTTCTTC. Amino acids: CASSASLAGGHYNEQFF.